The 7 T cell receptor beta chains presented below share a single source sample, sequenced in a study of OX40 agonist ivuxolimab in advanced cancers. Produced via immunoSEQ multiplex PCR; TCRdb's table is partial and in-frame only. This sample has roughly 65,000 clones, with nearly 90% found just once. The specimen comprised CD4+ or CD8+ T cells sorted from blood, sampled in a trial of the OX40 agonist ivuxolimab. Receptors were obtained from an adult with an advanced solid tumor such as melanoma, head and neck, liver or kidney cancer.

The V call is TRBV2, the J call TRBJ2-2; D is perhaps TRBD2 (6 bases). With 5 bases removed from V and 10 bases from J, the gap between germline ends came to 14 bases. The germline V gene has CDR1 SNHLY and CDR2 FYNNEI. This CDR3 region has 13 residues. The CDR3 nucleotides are TGTGCCAGCAGTCGGAGGGAAAGGGAGGAGCTGTTTTTT. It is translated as CASSRREREELFF.

CDR3 bases: TGTGCCAGCTCACCACCGTCGGCCCCCGGGGACGAGCAGTACTTC. This sequence encodes CASSPPSAPGDEQYF. V and J are TRBV18 and TRBJ2-7, with D possibly matching TRBD2 (5 bases). Germline lookup yields CDR1 KGHSH and CDR2 LQKENI. The CDR3 sequence is 15 residues long. V dropped 0 bases and J dropped 5 bases, with 14 bases sitting between them.

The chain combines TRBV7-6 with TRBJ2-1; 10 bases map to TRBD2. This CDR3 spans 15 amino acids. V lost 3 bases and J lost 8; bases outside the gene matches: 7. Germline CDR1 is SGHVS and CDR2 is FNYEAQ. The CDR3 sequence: CASSFSGRPWDEQFF. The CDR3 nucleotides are TGTGCCAGCAGCTTTAGCGGGAGGCCATGGGATGAGCAGTTCTTC.

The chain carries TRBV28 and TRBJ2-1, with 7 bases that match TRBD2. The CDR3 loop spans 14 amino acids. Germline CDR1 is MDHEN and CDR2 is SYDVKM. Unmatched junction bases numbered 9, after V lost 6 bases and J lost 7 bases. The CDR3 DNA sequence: TGTGCCAGCAGGAGCCAGCGGGACGGTAATGAGCAGTTCTTC. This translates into CASRSQRDGNEQFF.

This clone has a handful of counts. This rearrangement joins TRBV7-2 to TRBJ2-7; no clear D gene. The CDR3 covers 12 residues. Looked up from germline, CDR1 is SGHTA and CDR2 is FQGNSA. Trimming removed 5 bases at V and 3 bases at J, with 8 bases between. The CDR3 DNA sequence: TGTGCCAGCAGCCCTACCAACTACGAGCAGTACTTC. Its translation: CASSPTNYEQYF.

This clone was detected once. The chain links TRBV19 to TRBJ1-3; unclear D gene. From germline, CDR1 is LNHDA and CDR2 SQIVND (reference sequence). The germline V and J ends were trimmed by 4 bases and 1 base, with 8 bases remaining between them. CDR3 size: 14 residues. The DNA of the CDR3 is TGTGCCAGTAGTACGCGGGCGTCTGGAAACACCATATATTTT. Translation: CASSTRASGNTIYF.

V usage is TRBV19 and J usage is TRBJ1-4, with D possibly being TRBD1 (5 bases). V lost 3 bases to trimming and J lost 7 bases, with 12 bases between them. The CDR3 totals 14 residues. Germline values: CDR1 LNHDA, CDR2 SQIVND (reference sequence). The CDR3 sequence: CASSIVWGSEKLFF. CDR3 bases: TGTGCCAGTAGTATCGTCTGGGGGAGTGAAAAACTGTTTTTT.